A selection of T cell receptor beta chains follows, all from one sample in a study of OX40 agonist ivuxolimab in advanced cancers. Using immunoSEQ multiplex PCR, the repertoire was profiled, and TCRdb retains in-frame clones only, with some absent. This sample has approximately 39,000 clones, with 88% found just once. This sample comprised CD4+ or CD8+ T cells sorted from blood, obtained in a trial of the OX40 agonist ivuxolimab. These receptors were obtained from an adult with an advanced solid tumor such as melanoma, head and neck, liver or kidney cancer. CDR3s include the opening cysteine and the closing phenylalanine or tryptophan. Fields, in order: V gene, J gene, D gene, clone size, CDR3 DNA, CDR3 protein. A D gene is named only where the DNA matches it firmly. Clone size, where shown, is once, few, many, or a class for clones that have expanded.

V gene: TRBV20-1
J gene: TRBJ2-7
D gene: TRBD2
clone size: NA
CDR3 DNA: TGCAGTGCTCTACTAGCGTGGGAGCAGTACTTC
CDR3 protein: CSALLAWEQYF

V gene: TRBV27
J gene: TRBJ2-6
D gene: TRBD1
clone size: NA
CDR3 DNA: TGTGCCAGCAGTCTCACAGGGGTTTCTGGGGCCAACGTCCTGACTTTC
CDR3 protein: CASSLTGVSGANVLTF

V gene: TRBV11-2
J gene: TRBJ2-3
D gene: TRBD2
clone size: NA
CDR3 DNA: TGTGCCAGCAGCTCTAGGACTAGCGGGGGGTTGGCAGATACGCAGTATTTT
CDR3 protein: CASSSRTSGGLADTQYF

V gene: TRBV28
J gene: TRBJ1-2
D gene: NA
clone size: few
CDR3 DNA: TGTGCCAGCACCCCCGGGGCGGGGTTTTGGGGCTACACCTTC
CDR3 protein: CASTPGAGFWGYTF

V gene: TRBV14
J gene: TRBJ1-6
D gene: NA
clone size: NA
CDR3 DNA: TGTGCCAGCAGCCAACTCGAGGGCCTGTGGTCTAGTTCACCCCTCCACTTT
CDR3 protein: CASSQLEGLWSSSPLHF

V gene: TRBV28
J gene: TRBJ1-4
D gene: NA
clone size: once
CDR3 DNA: TGTGCCAGCAGTTCTTACGTTTCTAATGAAAAACTGTTTTTT
CDR3 protein: CASSSYVSNEKLFF

V gene: TRBV29-1
J gene: TRBJ1-4
D gene: NA
clone size: NA
CDR3 DNA: TGCAGCGTTGAAACTCCTAATGAAAAACTGTTTTTT
CDR3 protein: CSVETPNEKLFF

V gene: TRBV6-5
J gene: TRBJ1-2
D gene: TRBD1
clone size: NA
CDR3 DNA: TGTGCCAGCAGTTACACCGGACAGGGGAAGGAGTATGGCTACACCTTC
CDR3 protein: CASSYTGQGKEYGYTF

V gene: TRBV6-5
J gene: TRBJ2-1
D gene: NA
clone size: NA
CDR3 DNA: TGTGCCAGCAGTACTCGGTGGGGTGGCGTTACTAAGTTCTTC
CDR3 protein: CASSTRWGGVTKFF

V gene: TRBV5-1
J gene: TRBJ2-7
D gene: NA
clone size: NA
CDR3 DNA: TGCGCCAGCAGCTTGGTTGTCAGCTCCTACGAGCAGTACTTC
CDR3 protein: CASSLVVSSYEQYF

V gene: TRBV4-1
J gene: TRBJ2-4
D gene: NA
clone size: NA
CDR3 DNA: TGCGCCAGCAGCCAAGGACCAATGGAAAACATTCAGTACTTC
CDR3 protein: CASSQGPMENIQYF

V gene: TRBV10-3
J gene: TRBJ1-1
D gene: TRBD1
clone size: NA
CDR3 DNA: TGTGCCATCCGGGACAGGGGTGGGAACACTGAAGCTTTCTTT
CDR3 protein: CAIRDRGGNTEAFF

V gene: TRBV28
J gene: TRBJ2-7
D gene: TRBD1
clone size: NA
CDR3 DNA: TGTGCCAGCAGTTTCTACTACAGGGGGAGCTCCTACGAGCAGTACTTC
CDR3 protein: CASSFYYRGSSYEQYF

V gene: TRBV5-1
J gene: TRBJ2-3
D gene: NA
clone size: NA
CDR3 DNA: TGCGCCAGCAGCCCCAGCGGGCCTAGCACAGATACGCAGTATTTT
CDR3 protein: CASSPSGPSTDTQYF

V gene: TRBV6-5
J gene: TRBJ2-1
D gene: TRBD2
clone size: once
CDR3 DNA: TGTGCCATCGGGAGGCACAATGAGCAGTTCTTC
CDR3 protein: CAIGRHNEQFF

V gene: TRBV7-2
J gene: TRBJ2-3
D gene: TRBD2
clone size: NA
CDR3 DNA: TGTGCCAGCAGCGGTGGGACTAGCGGGAGGGCCCCTTTTGGGCAGTATTTT
CDR3 protein: CASSGGTSGRAPFGQYF

V gene: TRBV27
J gene: TRBJ2-7
D gene: NA
clone size: NA
CDR3 DNA: TGTGCCAGCAGTTTATCGGAGTCCTACGAGCAGTACTTC
CDR3 protein: CASSLSESYEQYF

V gene: TRBV10-3
J gene: TRBJ1-2
D gene: NA
clone size: few
CDR3 DNA: TGTGCCATCAGTGACGGGGGGTCCCGTCAGGATGGCTACACCTTC
CDR3 protein: CAISDGGSRQDGYTF